This T cell receptor (beta chain) was recorded in a study of shared clonotypes between healthy human individuals. Study context: Donors were a couple of women and a few men aged 18 to 49. The study used three CD4 naive, three CD4 memory, two CD8 naive and one CD8 memory plate per donor. General study results and limits: Only blood was sampled; tissue repertoires likely differ. Few donors restricted represented genetic and exposure-history diversity.

Naive CD8 cells lacked CD45RO and underwent positive selection for CCR7, leaving out terminally differentiated effector memory CD45RA+ cells. Points on this clone: Its antigen is unidentified.

Assay used: immunoSEQ multiplex PCR; TCRdb lists only in-frame clones, some missing. There are about 580,000 clones in the sample; roughly 98% occur only once, and 0.3% to 0.35% lies in the top ten. V shed 4 bases and J 11 bases; nucleotides not matched to a gene: 10. CDR1 is LGHNA and CDR2 is YNFKEQ in the germline V gene. There are 13 residues in the CDR3. This receptor was taken from a young man in good health. The chain uses TRBV4-2 and TRBJ1-1, with 7 positions matching TRBD1. The sample was naive CD8+ T cells sorted from blood. The CDR3 coding sequence is TGTGCCAGCAGCCCCGGACAGGCCGCGGCCGCTTTCTTT. Its translation is CASSPGQAAAAFF.